The 8 T cell receptor beta chains given below trace back to one sample, sequenced in a study of regulatory T cells in long-lasting Graves disease. Time point defined: newly diagnosed GD, antithyroid drugs for less than 3 months. Making the TCR library involved RNA that had been extracted from PBMCs. Sequencing libraries for TCR beta were prepared with iRepertoire HTBI primers and Arm-PCR of CDR3 regions. TCRdb re-called the multiplex PCR reads through MiXCR, storing one row per CDR3 protein. Of roughly 500,000 distinct CDR3 sequences in the sample, about 14% were seen once. This same sample was also taken into another study, of T cells in Graves' hyperthyroidism and ophthalmopathy.

This sample comprised peripheral blood mononuclear cells (PBMCs), obtained at new diagnosis, from a patient treated with antithyroid drugs. Receptors were obtained from a man aged 30 to 39 with Graves disease.

This clonotype came up many times. The V and J genes are TRBV6-1 and TRBJ1-3; no definite D call. The germline CDR1 and CDR2 sequences are MNHNS and SASEGT. The CDR3 contains 13 residues. With 0 bases removed from V and 10 bases from J, the gap between germline ends came to 10 bases. The CDR3 region has the DNA TGTGCCAGCAGTGAAGCGGTTCGACGGACCATATATTTT. It encodes CASSEAVRRTIYF.

In this sample, this clonotype turned up many times. V is TRBV15 and J is TRBJ2-3; 14 bases are shared with TRBD2. Unmatched junction bases numbered 10, after V lost 5 bases and J lost 6 bases. CDR1 is LNHNV and CDR2 is YYDKDF in the germline V gene (reference sequence). This CDR3 has 17 amino acids. The CDR3, as DNA: TGTGCCACCAGCGGGCGACTAGCGGGAGGGCCATGGGATACGCAGTATTTT. This codes for CATSGRLAGGPWDTQYF.

This clonotype showed up many times. The J gene is TRBJ2-2, the V gene TRBV11-2; 12 bases agree with TRBD2. V was pared by 3 bases and J by 8 bases, with 7 bases of the junction left unmatched. The CDR3 has 16 residues. Germline-derived CDR1 and CDR2 are SGHAT and FQNNGV. In DNA, the CDR3 is TGTGCCAGCAGCTTCCCGACTAGCGGGGGCCCGGGGGAGCTGTTTTTT. Translation: CASSFPTSGGPGELFF.

The table lists this clonotype with many counts. This chain uses TRBV5-1 with TRBJ1-1; tentative D call: TRBD1 (6 bases). Germline V lookup: CDR1 SGHRS, CDR2 YFSETQ. The germline V and J ends were trimmed by 0 bases and 6 bases, with 12 bases remaining between them. This CDR3 has 14 residues. The CDR3 DNA is TGCGCCAGCAGCTTGGTGCACAGGGACCCTGAAGCTTTCTTT. Protein sequence: CASSLVHRDPEAFF. The full variable domain, its missing parts supplied by reference TRBV5-1 and TRBJ1-1, is KAGVTQTPRYLIKTRGQQVTLSCSPISGHRSVSWYQQTPGQGLQFLFEYFSETQRNKGNFPGRFSGRQFSNSRSEMNVSTLELGDSALYLCASSLVHRDPEAFFGQGTRLTVV.

This clonotype was found many times. The CDR3 here is CASVNVGSPFGYEQFF. The CDR3 DNA is TGTGCCAGTGTCAATGTGGGGTCCCCCTTCGGCTATGAGCAGTTCTTC. The chain has TRBV2 and TRBJ2-1; the D is unclear. This CDR3 is 16 amino acids long. Trimming removed 9 bases from V and 8 bases from J, with 26 bases in between. The germline V gene encodes CDR1 SNHLY and CDR2 FYNNEI. Variable domain in full (rest from reference TRBV2 and TRBJ2-1): EPEVTQTPSHQVTQMGQEVILRCVPISNHLYFYWYRQILGQKVEFLVSFYNNEISEKSEIFDDQFSVERPDGSNFTLKIRSTKLEDSAMYFCASVNVGSPFGYEQFFGPGTRLTVL.

This clonotype has a handful of counts. This sequence joins TRBV15 and TRBJ1-4; D ambiguous. V was cut by 2 bases and J by 7 bases, with 2 bases left in between. CDR1 is LNHNV, CDR2 YYDKDF, per germline (reference sequence). The CDR3 is 11 amino acids. The CDR3 sequence: CATSRIEKLFF. The CDR3 DNA reads TGTGCCACCAGCAGAATTGAAAAACTGTTTTTT.

The CDR3 region is CASSATPDNEQFF. CDR3 in DNA: TGTGCCAGCAGTGCCACACCAGACAATGAGCAGTTCTTC. This sequence joins TRBV6-1 and TRBJ2-1; D unclear. The CDR3 runs to 13 residues. CDR1 and CDR2 from the germline V gene are MNHNS and SASEGT. Trimming took 4 bases from V and 5 from J, leaving 9 bases between them.

In its sample, this clonotype was seen many times. An end of the junction does not agree with germline; a read error may underlie this. V is TRBV7-7 and J is TRBJ1-1, with D unresolved. Germline V gives CDR1 SSHAT, CDR2 FNYEAQ (reference sequence). The CDR3 is 13 amino acids. CDR3 amino acids: CASSLVLGTEAFF. CDR3 coding DNA: TGTGCTAGCAGCTTAGTCTTGGGCACTGAAGCTTTCTTT.